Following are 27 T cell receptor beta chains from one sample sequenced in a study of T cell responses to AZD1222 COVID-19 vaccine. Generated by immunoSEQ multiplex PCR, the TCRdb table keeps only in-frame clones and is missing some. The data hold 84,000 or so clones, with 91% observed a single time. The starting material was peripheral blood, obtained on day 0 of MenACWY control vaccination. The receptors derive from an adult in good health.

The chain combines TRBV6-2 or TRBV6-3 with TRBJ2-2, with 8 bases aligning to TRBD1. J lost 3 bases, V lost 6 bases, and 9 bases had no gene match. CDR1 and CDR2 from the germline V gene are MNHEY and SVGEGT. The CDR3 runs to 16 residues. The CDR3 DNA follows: TGTGCCAGCAGCCCACCCAGGACAGGGTACACCGGGGAGCTGTTTTTT. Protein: CASSPPRTGYTGELFF.

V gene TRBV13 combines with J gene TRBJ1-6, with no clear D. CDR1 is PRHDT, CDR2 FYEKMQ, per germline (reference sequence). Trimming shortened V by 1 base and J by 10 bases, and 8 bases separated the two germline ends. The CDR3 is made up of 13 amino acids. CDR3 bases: TGTGCCAGCAGCTTAGCGGGTGGGTCACCCCTCCACTTT. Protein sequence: CASSLAGGSPLHF.

CDR3 protein: CASSQGQAGGRETQYF. The CDR3 region has the DNA TGTGCCAGCAGCCAAGGTCAAGCGGGGGGGCGGGAGACCCAGTACTTC. The rearrangement links TRBV3-1 (or the pseudogene TRBV3-2) to TRBJ2-5; 10 bases are shared with TRBD2. The germline V gene has CDR1 LGHDT and CDR2 YNNKEL (reference sequence). The ends lost 1 base at V and 5 bases at J; junction bases unmatched: 7. This CDR3 is 16 amino acids long.

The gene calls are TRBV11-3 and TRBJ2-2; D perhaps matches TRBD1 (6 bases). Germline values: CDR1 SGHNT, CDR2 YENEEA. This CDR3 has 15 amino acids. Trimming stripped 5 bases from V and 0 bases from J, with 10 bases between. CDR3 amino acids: CASSAGTPNTGELFF. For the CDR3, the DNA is TGTGCCAGCAGCGCCGGGACACCGAACACCGGGGAGCTGTTTTTT.

The CDR3 sequence: CASSSPSGSEKLFF. The CDR3 DNA is TGTGCCAGCAGTTCCCCCTCGGGAAGTGAAAAACTGTTTTTT. The chain couples TRBV28 to TRBJ1-4; the D is unclear. The germline V and J ends were trimmed by 4 bases and 7 bases, with 13 bases remaining between them. Germline V gene sequence: CDR1 MDHEN, CDR2 SYDVKM. The CDR3 loop spans 14 amino acids. Complete variable domain (other parts from reference TRBV28 and TRBJ1-4): DVKVTQSSRYLVKRTGEKVFLECVQDMDHENMFWYRQDPGLGLRLIYFSYDVKMKEKGDIPEGYSVSREKKERFSLILESASTNQTSMYLCASSSPSGSEKLFFGSGTQLSVL.

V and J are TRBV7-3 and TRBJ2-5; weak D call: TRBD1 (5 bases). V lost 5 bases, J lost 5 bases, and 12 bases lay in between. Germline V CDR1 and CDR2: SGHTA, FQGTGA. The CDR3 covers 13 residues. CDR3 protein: CASSPGQGETQYF. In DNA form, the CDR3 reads TGTGCCAGCAGCCCAGGACAAGGGGAGACCCAGTACTTC.

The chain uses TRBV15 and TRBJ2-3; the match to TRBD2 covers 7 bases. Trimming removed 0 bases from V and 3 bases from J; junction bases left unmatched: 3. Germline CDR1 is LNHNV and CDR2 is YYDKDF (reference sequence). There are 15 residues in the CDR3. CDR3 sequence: CATSRDWGGTDTQYF. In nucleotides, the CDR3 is TGTGCCACCAGCAGAGATTGGGGGGGGACAGATACGCAGTATTTT.

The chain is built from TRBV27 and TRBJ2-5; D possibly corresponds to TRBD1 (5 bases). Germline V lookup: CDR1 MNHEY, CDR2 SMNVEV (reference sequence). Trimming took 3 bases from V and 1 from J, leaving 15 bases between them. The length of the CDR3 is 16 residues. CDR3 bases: TGTGCCAGCAGTTTTCTAGGTGGGGCCACCCAAGAGACCCAGTACTTC. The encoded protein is CASSFLGGATQETQYF.

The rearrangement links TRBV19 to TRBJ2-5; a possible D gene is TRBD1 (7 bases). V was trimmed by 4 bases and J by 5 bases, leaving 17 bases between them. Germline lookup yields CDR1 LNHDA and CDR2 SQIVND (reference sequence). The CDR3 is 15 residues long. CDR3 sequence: CASSTLQGGLETQYF. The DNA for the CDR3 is TGTGCCAGTAGTACCCTCCAGGGGGGCCTGGAGACCCAGTACTTC. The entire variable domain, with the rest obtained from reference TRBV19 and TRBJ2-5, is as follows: DGGITQSPKYLFRKEGQNVTLSCEQNLNHDAMYWYRQDPGQGLRLIYYSQIVNDFQKGDIAEGYSVSREKKESFPLTVTSAQKNPTAFYLCASSTLQGGLETQYFGPGTRLLVL.

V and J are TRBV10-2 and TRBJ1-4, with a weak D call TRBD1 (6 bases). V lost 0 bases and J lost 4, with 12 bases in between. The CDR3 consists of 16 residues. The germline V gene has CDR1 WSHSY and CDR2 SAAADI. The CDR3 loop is CASSESTRGSNEKLFF. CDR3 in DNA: TGCGCCAGCAGTGAGTCGACGAGGGGGAGTAATGAAAAACTGTTTTTT.

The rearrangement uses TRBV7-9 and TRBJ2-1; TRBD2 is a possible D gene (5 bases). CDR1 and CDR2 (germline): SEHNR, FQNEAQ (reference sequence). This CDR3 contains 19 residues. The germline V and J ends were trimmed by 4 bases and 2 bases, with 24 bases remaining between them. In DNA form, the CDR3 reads TGTGCCAGCAGCTCTGAAACGGACCATTTACCCGGGGCCTACAATGAGCAGTTCTTC. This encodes CASSSETDHLPGAYNEQFF.

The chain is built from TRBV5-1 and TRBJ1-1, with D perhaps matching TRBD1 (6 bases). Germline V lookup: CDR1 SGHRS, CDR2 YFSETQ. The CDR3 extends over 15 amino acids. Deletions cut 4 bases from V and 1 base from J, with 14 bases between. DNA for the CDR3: TGCGCCAGCAGCAAGGATATAGGGGGGAACACTGAAGCTTTCTTT. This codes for CASSKDIGGNTEAFF.

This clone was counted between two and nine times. CDR3 nucleotides: TGTGCCAGCAAGGGACAGGGAGATTCACCCCTCCACTTT. Translation gives CASKGQGDSPLHF. The J gene is TRBJ1-6, the V gene TRBV28; 9 bases are a match to TRBD1. The CDR3 is 13 amino acids. The V gene end was trimmed by 7 bases and the J gene end by 8 bases; junction bases not matched to a gene: 3. Germline CDR1 MDHEN, CDR2 SYDVKM.

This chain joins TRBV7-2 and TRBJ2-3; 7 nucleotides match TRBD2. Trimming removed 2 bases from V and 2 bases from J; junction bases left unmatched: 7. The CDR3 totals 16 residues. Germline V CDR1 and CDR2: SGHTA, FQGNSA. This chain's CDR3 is CASSLSPGGNTDTQYF. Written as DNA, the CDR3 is TGTGCCAGCAGCTTATCCCCGGGGGGTAACACAGATACGCAGTATTTT.

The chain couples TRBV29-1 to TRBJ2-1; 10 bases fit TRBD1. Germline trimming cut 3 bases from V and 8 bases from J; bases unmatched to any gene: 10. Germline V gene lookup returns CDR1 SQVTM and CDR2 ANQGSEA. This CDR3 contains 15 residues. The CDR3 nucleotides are TGCAGCGTTGATGGTGGGACAGGGGTTCGCGATGAGCAGTTCTTC. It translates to CSVDGGTGVRDEQFF.

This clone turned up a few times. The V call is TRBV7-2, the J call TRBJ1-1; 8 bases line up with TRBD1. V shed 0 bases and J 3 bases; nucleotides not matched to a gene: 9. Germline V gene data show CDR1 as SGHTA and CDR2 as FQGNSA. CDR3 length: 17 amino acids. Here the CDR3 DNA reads TGTGCCAGCAGCTTAGCTAGGACAGGGAGAGGGGACACTGAAGCTTTCTTT. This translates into CASSLARTGRGDTEAFF.

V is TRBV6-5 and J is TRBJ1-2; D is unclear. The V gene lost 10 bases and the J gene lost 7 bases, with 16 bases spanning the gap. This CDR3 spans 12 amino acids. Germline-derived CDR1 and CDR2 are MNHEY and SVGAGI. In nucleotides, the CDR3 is TGTGCCATCTATGCGGCAACATCTGGCTACACCTTC. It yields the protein CAIYAATSGYTF.

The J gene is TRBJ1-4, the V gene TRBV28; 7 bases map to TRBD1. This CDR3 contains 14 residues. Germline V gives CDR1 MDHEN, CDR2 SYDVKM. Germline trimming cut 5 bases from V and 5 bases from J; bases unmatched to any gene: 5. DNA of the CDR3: TGTGCCAGCAGTGGGGGGACAGTGAATGAAAAACTGTTTTTT. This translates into CASSGGTVNEKLFF. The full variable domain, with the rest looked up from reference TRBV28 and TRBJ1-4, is DVKVTQSSRYLVKRTGEKVFLECVQDMDHENMFWYRQDPGLGLRLIYFSYDVKMKEKGDIPEGYSVSREKKERFSLILESASTNQTSMYLCASSGGTVNEKLFFGSGTQLSVL.

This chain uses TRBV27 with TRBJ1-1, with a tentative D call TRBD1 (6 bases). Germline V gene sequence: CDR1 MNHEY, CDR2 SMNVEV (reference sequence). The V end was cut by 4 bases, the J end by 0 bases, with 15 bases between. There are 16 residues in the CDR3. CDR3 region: CASSWDPGTLNTEAFF. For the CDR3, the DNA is TGTGCCAGCAGTTGGGACCCCGGGACACTGAACACTGAAGCTTTCTTT.

CDR3 coding DNA: TGTGCCAGCAGTGATCGAGGGTTTGGCTACACCTTC. Encoded protein: CASSDRGFGYTF. The rearrangement joins TRBV2 to TRBJ1-2; D is undetermined. V shed 3 bases and J shed 7 bases, with 9 bases lying between them. Germline V gene data show CDR1 as SNHLY and CDR2 as FYNNEI. This CDR3 has 12 amino acids.

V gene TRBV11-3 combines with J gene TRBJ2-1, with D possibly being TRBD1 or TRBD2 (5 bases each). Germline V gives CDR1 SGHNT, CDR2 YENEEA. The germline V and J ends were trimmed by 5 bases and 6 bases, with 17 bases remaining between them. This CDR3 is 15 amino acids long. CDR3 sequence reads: CASSSRDHGFNEQFF. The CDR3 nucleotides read TGTGCCAGCAGCAGCCGGGACCATGGGTTCAATGAGCAGTTCTTC.

CDR3 coding DNA: TGTGCCAGCAGTGAAGCGCTTCGGGACTACCACAATGAGCAGTTCTTC. Protein: CASSEALRDYHNEQFF. V is TRBV2 and J is TRBJ2-1, with 7 bases aligning to TRBD2. The V segment lost 0 bases and the J segment 5 bases; nucleotides outside the gene matches: 7. The CDR3 sequence is 16 residues long. From germline, CDR1 is SNHLY and CDR2 FYNNEI.

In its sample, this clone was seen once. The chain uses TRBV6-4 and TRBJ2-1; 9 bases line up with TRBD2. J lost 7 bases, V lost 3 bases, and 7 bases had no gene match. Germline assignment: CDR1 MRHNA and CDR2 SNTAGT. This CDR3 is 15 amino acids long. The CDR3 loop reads CASSEWAGGLNEQFF. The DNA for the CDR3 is TGTGCCAGCAGTGAATGGGCGGGGGGGCTGAATGAGCAGTTCTTC.

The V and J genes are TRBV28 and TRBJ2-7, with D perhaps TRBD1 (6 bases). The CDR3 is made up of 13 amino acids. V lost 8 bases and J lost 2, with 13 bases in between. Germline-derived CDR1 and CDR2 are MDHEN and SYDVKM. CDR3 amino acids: CASVRTDTYEQYF. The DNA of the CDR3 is TGTGCCAGCGTGCGGACAGACACCTACGAGCAGTACTTC.

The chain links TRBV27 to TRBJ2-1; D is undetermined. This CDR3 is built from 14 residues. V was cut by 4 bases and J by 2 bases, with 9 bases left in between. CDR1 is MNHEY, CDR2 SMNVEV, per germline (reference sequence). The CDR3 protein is CASSSDGPYNEQFF. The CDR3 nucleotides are TGTGCCAGCAGTTCGGACGGACCCTACAATGAGCAGTTCTTC.

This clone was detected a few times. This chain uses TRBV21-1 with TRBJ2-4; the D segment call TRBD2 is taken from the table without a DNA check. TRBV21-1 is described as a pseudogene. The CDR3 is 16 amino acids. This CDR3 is CASSTFQTLAKNIQYF. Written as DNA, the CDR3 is TGTGCCAGCAGCACTTTCCAGACTCTAGCCAAAAACATTCAGTACTTC.

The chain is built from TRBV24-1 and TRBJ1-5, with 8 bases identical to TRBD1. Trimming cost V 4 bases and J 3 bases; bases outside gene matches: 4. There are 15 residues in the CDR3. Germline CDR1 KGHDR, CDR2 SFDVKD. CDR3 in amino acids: CATSDAGGSNQPQHF. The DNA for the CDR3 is TGTGCCACCAGTGACGCAGGGGGCTCCAATCAGCCCCAGCATTTT.